These T cell receptor beta chains were read from a single sample in a study of T cells after yellow fever vaccination. TCRdb called the 5' RACE reads again in MiXCR, with one record for every CDR3 protein. The sample consists of 310,000 or so distinct CDR3 sequences, approximately 3.9% of them appearing once. The sequencing here drew on PBMCs, taken on the day of the yellow fever booster vaccination. The receptors derive from a man between 18 and 35 years old who received the YFV17D yellow fever vaccine. CDR3s include the opening cysteine and the closing phenylalanine or tryptophan. Each record gives: V gene, clone size, J gene, D gene, CDR3 DNA, CDR3 protein. D genes are given only for firm matches. The size of a clone is reported for some rows only, either as once, few or many, or as a class for expanded clones.

TRBV6-1	many	TRBJ2-3	NA	TGTGCCAGCTCCCCGGCGGCTCCAGATACGCAGTATTTT	CASSPAAPDTQYF
TRBV7-3	NA	TRBJ2-1	TRBD2	TGTGCCAGCAGCCACATTAGCGGGGGGGTATACAATGAGCAGTTCTTC	CASSHISGGVYNEQFF
TRBV25-1	NA	TRBJ2-3	TRBD1	TGTGCCAGCAGTGAAGGCCAGGGGGCTAGCACAGATACGCAGTATTTT	CASSEGQGASTDTQYF
TRBV5-1	many	TRBJ1-1	NA	TGCGCCAGCAGCTTAGTTTATCGAGGGAAGGGGACTGAAGCTTTCTTT	CASSLVYRGKGTEAFF
TRBV7-2	many	TRBJ1-5	NA	TGTGCCAGCAGCTATGGGGGGCCCCAGCATTTT	CASSYGGPQHF
TRBV20-1	NA	TRBJ2-3	TRBD1	TGCAGTGCTAACAGGGGGACCTACACAGATACGCAGTATTTT	CSANRGTYTDTQYF
TRBV5-1	NA	TRBJ2-3	NA	TGCGCCAGCAGCTTGTTACCAGGGGCAGGGACAGATACGCAGTATTTT	CASSLLPGAGTDTQYF
TRBV20-1	few	TRBJ2-2	TRBD1	TGCAGTGCCGAGGGGCAGGGGGCTTTCACCGGGGAGCTGTTTTTT	CSAEGQGAFTGELFF
TRBV27	few	TRBJ1-5	TRBD1	TGTGCCAGCAGTTTCCGCGACAGGGCCCATCAGCCCCAGCATTTT	CASSFRDRAHQPQHF
TRBV14	few	TRBJ2-7	NA	TGTGCCAGCAGCCAGGAGCGGGAGCAGTACTTC	CASSQEREQYF
TRBV7-6	NA	TRBJ2-5	NA	TGTGCCAGCAGCTTCCAGCAAGAGACCCAGTACTTC	CASSFQQETQYF
TRBV6-5	many	TRBJ2-3	TRBD1	TGTGCCAGCAGGCCGTACAGGGGTTTCCATGATACGCAGTATTTT	CASRPYRGFHDTQYF
TRBV11-2	many	TRBJ2-1	NA	TGTGCCAGCAGCACGAACCCCGGCGAGCAGTTCTTC	CASSTNPGEQFF
TRBV28	many	TRBJ2-2	NA	TGTGCCAGCAGTTTAGGACACTTCACCGGGGAGCTGTTTTTT	CASSLGHFTGELFF
TRBV18	few	TRBJ2-5	TRBD2	TGTGCCAGCTCACCTCCCGAAGCGGGGGGCTGGGAGACCCAGTACTTC	CASSPPEAGGWETQYF
TRBV20-1	NA	TRBJ2-3	NA	TGCAGTGGCTACTCGGGGACGCGAGATACGCAGTATTTT	CSGYSGTRDTQYF
TRBV20-1	many	TRBJ2-3	TRBD2	TGCAGTGCTACAAAGGGGCGGGGGGGCCAGGATACGCAGTATTTT	CSATKGRGGQDTQYF
TRBV2	few	TRBJ2-7	TRBD1	TGTGCCGGAGGACAGGCCAGCTACGAGCAGTACTTC	CAGGQASYEQYF
TRBV7-6	NA	TRBJ1-4	TRBD1	TGTGCCAGCAGCTTAATCGAAAGGACAGGGAGGAATGAAAAAGTGTTTTTT	CASSLIERTGRNEKVFF
TRBV12-3/TRBV12-4	NA	TRBJ2-5	TRBD2	TGTGCCAGCAGTCCTTTTTGGGCGGGGGGACAAGAGACCCAGTACTTC	CASSPFWAGGQETQYF
TRBV20-1	NA	TRBJ1-5	NA	TGCAGTGCTAGAGGGACGGTCCCATATAGCAATCAGCCCCAGCATTTT	CSARGTVPYSNQPQHF
TRBV12-3/TRBV12-4	NA	TRBJ1-5	NA	TGTGCCAGCAGCGACAGGCCGAGCAATCAGCCCCAGCATTTT	CASSDRPSNQPQHF
TRBV7-7	few	TRBJ1-4	NA	TGTGCTAGCAGCTTAACGGGGGTGCTAGAGGAAAAACTGTTTTTT	CASSLTGVLEEKLFF
TRBV19	few	TRBJ1-6	TRBD1	TGTGCCACAAGGACAGGCGAGGGACCCCATTCACCCCTCCACTTT	CATRTGEGPHSPLHF
TRBV5-1	NA	TRBJ2-5	TRBD1	TGCGCCAGCAGCTTGGCCGTGGGACAGGGATACGAGACCCAGTACTTC	CASSLAVGQGYETQYF
TRBV4-1	many	TRBJ1-3	NA	TGCGCCAGCAGCCAAGAATGGAGCGAAAGGCCTGGAAACACCATATATTTT	CASSQEWSERPGNTIYF
TRBV6-6	many	TRBJ1-2	TRBD1	TGTGCCAGCAGTCCCCGGACAGGATTCTATGGCTACACCTTC	CASSPRTGFYGYTF
TRBV27	few	TRBJ2-5	TRBD2	TGTGCCAGCAGTCCCCCCCCTAGCGGGAGGGAGACCCAGTACTTC	CASSPPPSGRETQYF
TRBV12-3/TRBV12-4	many	TRBJ2-7	NA	TGTGCCAGCACCCGTGGAGTCGGCTCCTACGAGCAGTACTTC	CASTRGVGSYEQYF
TRBV29-1	many	TRBJ1-2	NA	TGCAGCGTCTCGGGTCTCTATGGCTACACCTTC	CSVSGLYGYTF
TRBV9	many	TRBJ2-1	NA	TGTGCCAGCAGCGTAGCGGCTAGTGAAGGCAATGAGCAGTTCTTC	CASSVAASEGNEQFF
TRBV4-1	NA	TRBJ1-2	TRBD1	TGCGCCAGCAGCCCCGGACAGGGGGGAGGCTATGGCTACACCTTC	CASSPGQGGGYGYTF
TRBV9	NA	TRBJ2-3	NA	TGTGCCAGCAGCGTAGCTAGGGATCGAGGAGGCACAGATACGCAGTATTTT	CASSVARDRGGTDTQYF
TRBV5-1	few	TRBJ2-7	NA	TGCGCCAGCAGCTTGGATCCTGGACAGCAGTCCTACGAGCAGTACTTC	CASSLDPGQQSYEQYF
TRBV7-9	many	TRBJ2-3	TRBD2	TGTGCCAGCAGCTTCGCCGTAGCGGGGGGGAGCACAGATACGCAGTATTTT	CASSFAVAGGSTDTQYF
TRBV20-1	many	TRBJ2-4	NA	TGCAGTGCTAGACCCGCGGGACAGAACATTCAGTACTTC	CSARPAGQNIQYF
TRBV14	many	TRBJ2-6	NA	TGTGCCAGCAGCCAAGTTAGGCTTGGGGCCAACGTCCTGACTTTC	CASSQVRLGANVLTF
TRBV14	many	TRBJ1-5	NA	TGTGCCAGCAGCCTCCTCCGGCATCGCAATCAGCCCCAGCATTTT	CASSLLRHRNQPQHF
TRBV5-8	NA	TRBJ1-5	NA	TGTGCCAGCAGCTCGAGAGAGAATAGCAATCAGCCCCAGCATTTT	CASSSRENSNQPQHF
TRBV7-9	many	TRBJ2-5	TRBD1	TGTGCCAGCAGCTTTCGCGACAGGGAAGAGACCCAGTACTTC	CASSFRDREETQYF
TRBV12-3/TRBV12-4	many	TRBJ2-7	TRBD2	TGTGCCAGCAGTAACACGGGGGGCGAGCAGTACTTC	CASSNTGGEQYF
TRBV5-1	few	TRBJ2-5	TRBD2	TGCGCCAGCAGCTCATCACTTCTAGCGGGGGGGCTGTTTGAGACCCAGTACTTC	CASSSSLLAGGLFETQYF
TRBV5-1	few	TRBJ1-4	NA	TGCGCCAGCAGCTTGACCGGCGGGAAGAATGAAAAACTGTTTTTT	CASSLTGGKNEKLFF
TRBV5-1	many	TRBJ2-1	TRBD2	TGCGCCAGCAGCTTCACTAGCGACGATGAGCAGTTCTTC	CASSFTSDDEQFF
TRBV12-3/TRBV12-4	NA	TRBJ1-6	NA	TGTGCCAGCAGTTCACTCCTCAGGGTTGCACCCCTCCACTTT	CASSSLLRVAPLHF
TRBV20-1	many	TRBJ1-4	NA	TGCAGTGCTAGTGCAGCCCAGGATTGGGAAAAACTGTTTTTT	CSASAAQDWEKLFF
TRBV6-5	NA	TRBJ2-7	NA	TGTGCCAGCACCCCCCCAGGCAGCCTCGCCTACGAGCAGTACTTC	CASTPPGSLAYEQYF
TRBV20-1	many	TRBJ2-3	TRBD1	TGCAGTGCTAGTACCTACAGGGGTGCAGATACGCAGTATTTT	CSASTYRGADTQYF
TRBV6-2/TRBV6-3	many	TRBJ1-1	NA	TGTGCCAGCAGATTCCTACCGGGGGATATGAACACTGAAGCTTTCTTT	CASRFLPGDMNTEAFF
TRBV14	few	TRBJ2-5	NA	TGTGCCAGCAGCCAAGATCCCAACATCGCGAGAACTCGGCTGAGATCGGAGACCCAGTACTTC	CASSQDPNIARTRLRSETQYF
TRBV10-3	few	TRBJ2-3	TRBD2	TGTGCCATCAGTGATACGAAGGGGCTAGCGGGGGTTGCTAGCACAGATACGCAGTATTTT	CAISDTKGLAGVASTDTQYF
TRBV4-2	few	TRBJ1-5	NA	TGTGCCAGCAGCCAAGATAGGAGGGAGCCCCAGCATTTT	CASSQDRREPQHF
TRBV11-2	NA	TRBJ2-5	NA	TGTGCCAGCAGCGTCCGGGACACTCTTAGAGGGGAGACCCAGTACTTC	CASSVRDTLRGETQYF
TRBV20-1	many	TRBJ2-5	NA	TGCAGTGCTAGAGAAGCCCGGACCCAGTACTTC	CSAREARTQYF